This TCR beta chain comes out of a study of patients and donors after allogeneic stem cell transplantation. V dropped 2 bases and J dropped 6 bases, with 10 bases sitting between them. Germline CDR1 is SGHVS and CDR2 is FNYEAQ. CDR3 length: 14 residues. TCRdb fed the RT-PCR reads into MiXCR, producing one record per CDR3 protein. Of around 17,000 distinct CDR3 sequences detected, around 29% appear once; the ten largest clones hold more than 30%. Sequenced sample: blood, either unsorted or a sorted T cell fraction (not recorded which). This TCR derives from a human donor who was either an allogeneic HSCT recipient or a stem cell or donor lymphocyte infusion donor (not recorded which). It is not recorded whose cells these are; they may come from a transplant donor. The V call is TRBV7-6, the J call TRBJ2-2, with a possible D match to TRBD1 (5 bases). This CDR3 is CASSLSRGAGELFF. The CDR3 nucleotides are TGTGCCAGCAGCTTATCAAGGGGTGCCGGGGAGCTGTTTTTT. The whole variable domain, filled in from reference TRBV7-6 and TRBJ2-2, reads GAGVSQSPRYKVTKRGQDVALRCDPISGHVSLYWYRQALGQGPEFLTYFNYEAQQDKSGLPNDRFSAERPEGSISTLTIQRTEQRDSAMYRCASSLSRGAGELFFGEGSRLTVL.